The present T cell receptor (beta chain) was sequenced within a study of identical twins. Study observations and caveats: Out-of-frame TCR alpha sharing observed in monozygotic twins exceeded model estimates. Cord blood beta clonotypes that were abundant carried fewer insertions, and memory repertoires showed no such trend.

A universal primer site came from template switching; cDNA carried unique molecular identifiers. MiXCR, applied by TCRdb to the 5' RACE reads, yields one record per CDR3 protein. The repertoire has hundreds of thousands of distinct CDR3 sequences, roughly an eighth of them found once; the top ten carry around 1.6%. V lost 4 bases and J 3 bases, leaving 25 bases between the germline ends. Germline CDR1 is SGHRS and CDR2 is YFSETQ. The CDR3 loop spans 18 amino acids. Only a few counts were recorded for this clonotype. Antigen specificity is unknown. Every donor was a healthy Caucasian. Another study also made use of these data, one on yellow fever vaccine responses in identical twins.

This chain links TRBV5-1 with TRBJ2-5, with D possibly matching TRBD2 (6 bases). The TCR originated in a woman aged 18-29 years in good health. Material for sequencing was PBMCs. CDR3 loop: CASSRPEPAGTGKETQYF. DNA of the CDR3: TGCGCCAGCAGCCGACCCGAACCGGCCGGGACTGGAAAAGAGACCCAGTACTTC.